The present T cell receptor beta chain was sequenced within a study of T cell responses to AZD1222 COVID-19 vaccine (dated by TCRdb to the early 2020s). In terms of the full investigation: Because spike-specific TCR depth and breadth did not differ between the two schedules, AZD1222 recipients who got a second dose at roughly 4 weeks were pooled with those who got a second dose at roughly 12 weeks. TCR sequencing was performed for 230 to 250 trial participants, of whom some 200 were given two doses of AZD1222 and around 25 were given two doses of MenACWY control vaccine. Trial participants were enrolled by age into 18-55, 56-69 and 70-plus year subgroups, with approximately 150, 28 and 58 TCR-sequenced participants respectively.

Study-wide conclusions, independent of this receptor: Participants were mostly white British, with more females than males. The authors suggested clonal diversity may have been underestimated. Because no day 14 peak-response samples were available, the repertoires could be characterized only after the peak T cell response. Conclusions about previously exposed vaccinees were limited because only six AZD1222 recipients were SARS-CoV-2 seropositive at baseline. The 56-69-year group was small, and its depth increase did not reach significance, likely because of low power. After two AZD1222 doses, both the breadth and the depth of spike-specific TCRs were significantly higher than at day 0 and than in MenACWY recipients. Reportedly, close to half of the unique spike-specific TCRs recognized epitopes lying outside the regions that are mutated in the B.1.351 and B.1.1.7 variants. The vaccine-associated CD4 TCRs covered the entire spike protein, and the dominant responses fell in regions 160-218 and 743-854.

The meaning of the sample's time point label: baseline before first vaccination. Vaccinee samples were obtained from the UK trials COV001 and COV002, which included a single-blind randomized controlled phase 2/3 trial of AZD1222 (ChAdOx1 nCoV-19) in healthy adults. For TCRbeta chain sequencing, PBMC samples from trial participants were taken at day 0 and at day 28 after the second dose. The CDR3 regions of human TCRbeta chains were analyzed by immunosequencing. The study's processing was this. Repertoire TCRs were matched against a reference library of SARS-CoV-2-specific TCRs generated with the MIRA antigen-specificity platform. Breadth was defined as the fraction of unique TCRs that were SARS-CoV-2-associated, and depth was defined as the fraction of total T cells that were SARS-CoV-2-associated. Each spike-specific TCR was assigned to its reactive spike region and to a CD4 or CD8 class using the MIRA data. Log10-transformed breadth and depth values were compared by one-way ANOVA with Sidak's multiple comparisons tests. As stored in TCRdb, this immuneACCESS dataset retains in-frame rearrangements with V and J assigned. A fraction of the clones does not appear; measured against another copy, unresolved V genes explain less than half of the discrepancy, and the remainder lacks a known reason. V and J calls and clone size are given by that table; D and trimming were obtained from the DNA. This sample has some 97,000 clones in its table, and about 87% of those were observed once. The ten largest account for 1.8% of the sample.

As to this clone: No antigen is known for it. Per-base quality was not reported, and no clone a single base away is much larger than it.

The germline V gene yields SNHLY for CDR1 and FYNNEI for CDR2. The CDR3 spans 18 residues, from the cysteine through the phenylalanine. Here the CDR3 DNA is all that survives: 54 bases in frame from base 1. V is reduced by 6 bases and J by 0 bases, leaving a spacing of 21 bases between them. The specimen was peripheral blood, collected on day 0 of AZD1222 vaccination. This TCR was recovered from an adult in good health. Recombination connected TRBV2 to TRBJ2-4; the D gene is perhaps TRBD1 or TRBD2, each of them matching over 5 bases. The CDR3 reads CASRRWASGPLAKNIQYF. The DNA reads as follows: TGTGCCAGCAGGAGATGGGCGTCGGGACCTCTAGCCAAAAACATTCAGTACTTC.